The rows below give T cell receptor beta chains drawn from one sample of a study of T cell changes during pregnancy in multiple sclerosis. Sequenced by immunoSEQ multiplex PCR; TCRdb stores in-frame clones only, minus some. The table includes approximately 93,000 clones, 75% to 95% detected once. This sample comprised peripheral blood, obtained before pregnancy. The source of these receptors is a female donor with multiple sclerosis, enrolled in a pregnancy study. Both conserved end residues are part of each CDR3. The D gene is left open where the match is weak. Some rows have no size entry. The others give once, few or many, or a class for an expanded clone.

D gene: -; V gene: TRBV5-1; J gene: TRBJ1-4; clone size: once; CDR3 DNA: TGCGCCAGCAGCTTGGAGAGGGTCGAAAAACTGTTTTTT; CDR3 protein: CASSLERVEKLFF
D gene: TRBD1; V gene: TRBV6-5; J gene: TRBJ1-2; clone size: -; CDR3 DNA: TGTGCCAGCAGATCGACAGGGGGCGATGGCTACACCTTC; CDR3 protein: CASRSTGGDGYTF
D gene: -; V gene: TRBV29-1; J gene: TRBJ1-2; clone size: -; CDR3 DNA: TGCAGCGTTGAAGATAGGGGTGGCTACACCTTC; CDR3 protein: CSVEDRGGYTF
D gene: TRBD1; V gene: TRBV6-5; J gene: TRBJ2-3; clone size: -; CDR3 DNA: TGTGCCAGCACCAAAGCAGGGGGAAGGGATGATACGCAGTATTTT; CDR3 protein: CASTKAGGRDDTQYF
D gene: -; V gene: TRBV18; J gene: TRBJ1-1; clone size: -; CDR3 DNA: TGTGCCAGCTCACTAGGACTGGGCACTGAAGCTTTCTTT; CDR3 protein: CASSLGLGTEAFF
D gene: TRBD2; V gene: TRBV29-1; J gene: TRBJ2-2; clone size: -; CDR3 DNA: TGCAGCGTTGAAGAGAATAGCGGGGGGATTAACACCGGGGAGCTGTTTTTT; CDR3 protein: CSVEENSGGINTGELFF
D gene: -; V gene: TRBV5-1; J gene: TRBJ1-1; clone size: -; CDR3 DNA: TGCGCCAGCAGCCCTGAAGGGACATTCAGCGCTGAAGCTTTCTTT; CDR3 protein: CASSPEGTFSAEAFF
D gene: TRBD1; V gene: TRBV4-1; J gene: TRBJ2-7; clone size: -; CDR3 DNA: TGCGCCAGCAGCCAAGGTTGGGGACAGTCAATAACCTACGAGCAGTACTTC; CDR3 protein: CASSQGWGQSITYEQYF
D gene: TRBD1; V gene: TRBV7-6; J gene: TRBJ1-1; clone size: -; CDR3 DNA: TGTGCCAGCAGCAAAACAGGGGCCACTGAAGCTTTCTTT; CDR3 protein: CASSKTGATEAFF
D gene: -; V gene: TRBV7-3; J gene: TRBJ2-1; clone size: -; CDR3 DNA: TGTGCCAGCAATTTGGGGGGTACCAATGAGCAGTTCTTC; CDR3 protein: CASNLGGTNEQFF
D gene: -; V gene: TRBV30; J gene: TRBJ2-2; clone size: -; CDR3 DNA: TGTGCCTGGAGTGTATCTCAGTCCAGGGAAAACACCGGGGAGCTGTTTTTT; CDR3 protein: CAWSVSQSRENTGELFF
D gene: TRBD1; V gene: TRBV4-1; J gene: TRBJ1-1; clone size: -; CDR3 DNA: TGCGCCAGCAGACTGAGTTCCGGGACAGGGAACACTGAAGCTTTCTTT; CDR3 protein: CASRLSSGTGNTEAFF
D gene: -; V gene: TRBV27; J gene: TRBJ2-7; clone size: -; CDR3 DNA: TGTGCCAGCAGTTTAGGATTCCGGGCAGGGTTCGAATACGAGCAGTACTTC; CDR3 protein: CASSLGFRAGFEYEQYF
D gene: TRBD1; V gene: TRBV6-5; J gene: TRBJ1-6; clone size: few; CDR3 DNA: TGTGCCAGCAGGCCACCGGGACAGCTTAATTCACCCCTCCACTTT; CDR3 protein: CASRPPGQLNSPLHF
D gene: TRBD1; V gene: TRBV6-6; J gene: TRBJ1-2; clone size: few; CDR3 DNA: TGTGCCAGCAGTTACCCCGGGACAGGGAGCGGCTACACCTTC; CDR3 protein: CASSYPGTGSGYTF
D gene: -; V gene: TRBV6-6; J gene: TRBJ2-7; clone size: -; CDR3 DNA: TGTGCCAGCACGTCAGGGTCCTCCTACGAGCAGTACTTC; CDR3 protein: CASTSGSSYEQYF
D gene: -; V gene: TRBV7-2; J gene: TRBJ2-5; clone size: -; CDR3 DNA: TGTGCCAGCAGCTTAGGGCCGGGAGACCAAGAGACCCAGTACTTC; CDR3 protein: CASSLGPGDQETQYF
D gene: -; V gene: TRBV7-3; J gene: TRBJ2-2; clone size: -; CDR3 DNA: TGTGCCAGCAGCCCAACAGAAAACACCGGGGAGCTGTTTTTT; CDR3 protein: CASSPTENTGELFF
D gene: -; V gene: TRBV14; J gene: TRBJ2-1; clone size: -; CDR3 DNA: TGTGCCAGCAGCCATCCACGAGGTGAGCAGTTCTTC; CDR3 protein: CASSHPRGEQFF